This section outlines one T cell receptor (beta chain) sequence together with its context. Its antigen remains unknown. These data originate in a study of radiation and T cells in renal cell carcinoma. Study-level points and caveats: Pretreatment tumor biopsies were lacking, so baseline clonotypes are unknown.

V lost 3 bases, J lost 3 bases, and 3 bases stayed unmatched. This CDR3 contains 16 residues. The V gene's germline CDR1 is LGHNA and CDR2 YSLEER. Generated by immunoSEQ multiplex PCR, the TCRdb table keeps only in-frame clones and is missing some. The sample shows approximately 140,000 clones, 88% of them seen only once. Sample time point: baseline pretreatment blood. As to treatment: 15 Gy SBRT to primary tumor, nephrectomy 4 weeks later. Clear cell pathology was present in this patient's renal cell carcinoma. The material sequenced was blood, taken from a patient whose treatment included radiotherapy and nephrectomy. This clonotype was obtained from a woman in her seventies with renal cell carcinoma. The J gene is TRBJ2-1, the V gene TRBV4-3; 12 bases match TRBD2. CDR3 loop: CASSHGLAGFYNEQFF. CDR3 DNA sequence: TGCGCCAGCAGCCACGGACTAGCGGGGTTCTACAATGAGCAGTTCTTC.